The rows below give T cell receptor beta chains drawn from one sample of a study of blood T cell dynamics during melanoma immunotherapy. TCRdb's table, derived via immunoSEQ multiplex PCR, lists solely in-frame clones and lacks some. Counted here are over 10,000 clones, just under 90% occurring once; the ten biggest clones make up around 3.1%. This specimen was blood, taken from a patient treated with checkpoint blockade. These receptor sequences come from a human donor with melanoma. Both conserved end residues are part of each CDR3. The order of the fields is J gene, clone size, V gene, D gene, CDR3 protein, CDR3 DNA. A D gene is named only where the DNA matches it firmly. Not every row has a clone size; where given, it reads once, few, many or a size class.

TRBJ1-4,-,TRBV7-2,-,CASSFWGGGEKLFF,TGTGCCAGCAGCTTTTGGGGGGGAGGTGAAAAACTGTTTTTT
TRBJ1-5,-,TRBV28,TRBD1,CASSSGTASNQPQHF,TGTGCCAGCAGTTCCGGGACAGCCTCCAATCAGCCCCAGCATTTT
TRBJ2-1,-,TRBV4-3,-,CASSQEIGTVSYNEQFF,TGCGCCAGCAGCCAAGAGATAGGCACAGTCTCCTACAATGAGCAGTTCTTC
TRBJ1-1,-,TRBV7-2,-,CASSRDRGNTEAFF,TGTGCCAGCAGCCGGGATCGGGGCAACACTGAAGCTTTCTTT
TRBJ2-1,-,TRBV7-3,TRBD2,CASSNRLAGDPYNEQFF,TGTGCCAGCAGCAATCGACTAGCGGGAGATCCCTACAATGAGCAGTTCTTC
TRBJ1-6,-,TRBV27,-,CASSRQPNSPLHF,TGTGCCAGCAGTCGACAGCCTAATTCACCCCTCCACTTT
TRBJ2-6,-,TRBV7-6,-,CASSSPRGTRPGANVLTF,TGTGCCAGCAGCTCACCTCGCGGGACCCGGCCTGGGGCCAACGTCCTGACTTTC
TRBJ2-5,-,TRBV28,-,CASSLLRGETQYF,TGTGCCAGCAGTTTATTACGGGGGGAGACCCAGTACTTC
TRBJ2-7,-,TRBV11-3,TRBD1,CASSRGQGILGEQYF,TGTGCCAGCTCTAGGGGACAGGGGATATTAGGCGAGCAGTACTTC
TRBJ1-5,once,TRBV6-6,-,CASSDRSNQPQHF,TGTGCCAGCAGCGACAGGTCTAATCAGCCCCAGCATTTT
TRBJ2-7,-,TRBV6-5,-,CASSPPGYSYEQYF,TGTGCCAGCAGCCCCCCTGGGTACTCCTACGAGCAGTACTTC
TRBJ2-5,once,TRBV27,TRBD1,CASKPSDRGRETQYF,TGTGCCAGCAAACCATCGGACAGGGGAAGGGAGACCCAGTACTTC
TRBJ2-3,once,TRBV10-3,TRBD2,CAISIAGGGKDTQYF,TGTGCCATCAGTATAGCGGGAGGGGGGAAAGATACGCAGTATTTT
TRBJ1-1,-,TRBV6-5,-,CASSPWGMNTEAFF,TGTGCCAGCAGTCCCTGGGGGATGAACACTGAAGCTTTCTTT
TRBJ2-7,once,TRBV5-4,-,CASSLSGGHASYEQYF,TGTGCCAGCAGCTTATCCGGGGGCCACGCATCCTACGAGCAGTACTTC
TRBJ1-5,-,TRBV10-2,-,CASSASFNQPQHF,TGCGCCAGCAGTGCCAGCTTCAATCAGCCCCAGCATTTT
TRBJ1-1,-,TRBV10-1,-,CASSPRGAPGTEAFF,TGCGCCAGCAGTCCTAGGGGGGCCCCGGGCACTGAAGCTTTCTTT
TRBJ2-1,-,TRBV27,-,CASSLTWGAPYNEQFF,TGTGCCAGCAGTTTGACCTGGGGGGCGCCCTACAATGAGCAGTTCTTC
TRBJ2-1,-,TRBV6-5,TRBD1,CASSLWTGGYNEQFF,TGTGCCAGCAGTTTGTGGACAGGGGGCTACAATGAGCAGTTCTTC
TRBJ2-3,-,TRBV5-6,TRBD1,CASSPGQGLDTQYF,TGTGCCAGCAGCCCGGGACAGGGACTTGATACGCAGTATTTT
TRBJ1-2,-,TRBV27,-,CASSLYSTTGNYGYTF,TGTGCCAGCAGTTTATATTCCACCACAGGGAACTATGGCTACACCTTC
TRBJ2-1,-,TRBV7-2,TRBD2,CASSLTSGIYNEQFF,TGTGCCAGCAGCTTGACTAGCGGGATCTACAATGAGCAGTTCTTC
TRBJ2-3,once,TRBV14,TRBD2,CASSHGLAGGFPSPDTQYF,TGTGCCAGCAGCCACGGACTAGCGGGGGGTTTTCCCTCCCCAGATACGCAGTATTTT
TRBJ2-3,-,TRBV4-1,TRBD2,CASSRLPGLAGGTDTQYF,TGCGCCAGCAGTCGACTTCCGGGACTAGCGGGAGGCACAGATACGCAGTATTTT
TRBJ2-1,-,TRBV9,-,CASSQDDREQFF,TGTGCCAGCAGCCAAGATGACAGGGAGCAGTTCTTC
TRBJ2-5,-,TRBV6-1,TRBD1,CASSEVGQRQETQYF,TGTGCCAGCAGTGAGGTGGGACAGCGCCAAGAGACCCAGTACTTC
TRBJ2-7,-,TRBV6-5,TRBD2,CASSYTSGSYEQYF,TGTGCCAGCAGTTACACTAGCGGGAGTTACGAGCAGTACTTC
TRBJ2-5,-,TRBV5-8,TRBD1,CASSRTGQTQYF,TGTGCCAGCAGCCGGACAGGGCAGACCCAGTACTTC
TRBJ1-4,-,TRBV4-2,TRBD1,CASSGQGINEKLFF,TGTGCCAGCAGCGGACAGGGGATTAATGAAAAACTGTTTTTT
TRBJ2-5,-,TRBV5-1,TRBD1,CASSSGQQPETQYF,TGCGCCAGCAGCTCGGGACAGCAACCAGAGACCCAGTACTTC
TRBJ2-3,-,TRBV5-6,-,CASSLGTVKYTDTQYF,TGTGCCAGCAGCTTGGGGACAGTAAAGTACACAGATACGCAGTATTTT
TRBJ2-7,-,TRBV5-1,-,CASSEDSPTYEQYF,TGCGCCAGCAGCGAGGACAGCCCGACGTACGAGCAGTACTTC
TRBJ1-2,-,TRBV7-3,TRBD1,CASSSGTGDGYTF,TGTGCCAGCAGCTCGGGGACAGGGGATGGCTACACCTTC
TRBJ2-1,-,TRBV7-6,-,CASSLGYGSSYNEQFF,TGTGCCAGCAGCTTAGGCTACGGGAGCTCCTACAATGAGCAGTTCTTC
TRBJ2-3,-,TRBV10-2,TRBD2,CASSERRERGGDTQYF,TGCGCCAGCAGTGAGCGGCGGGAGCGGGGGGGAGATACGCAGTATTTT
TRBJ1-1,once,TRBV7-2,-,CASSPQSPGEAFF,TGTGCCAGCAGCCCGCAGTCCCCGGGGGAAGCTTTCTTT
TRBJ1-1,-,TRBV11-2,-,CASSLLGVRDTEAFF,TGTGCCAGCAGCTTATTAGGGGTGAGGGACACTGAAGCTTTCTTT
TRBJ1-2,-,TRBV6-6,-,CASSYEGVYGYTF,TGTGCCAGCAGTTACGAGGGGGTCTATGGCTACACCTTC
TRBJ2-5,-,TRBV5-5,-,CASSLVEGTYETQYF,TGTGCCAGCAGCTTGGTCGAGGGGACGTACGAGACCCAGTACTTC
TRBJ2-7,-,TRBV5-4,-,CASSLDRGEQYF,TGTGCCAGCAGCTTGGATCGGGGCGAGCAGTACTTC
TRBJ1-1,-,TRBV2,-,CASRADRLNTEAFF,TGTGCCAGCAGGGCCGACAGACTGAACACTGAAGCTTTCTTT
TRBJ1-6,-,TRBV10-2,-,CASRNGRHNSPLHF,TGCGCCAGCAGAAACGGGAGACATAATTCACCCCTCCACTTT
TRBJ2-1,-,TRBV21-1,-,CATRGSGEQFF,TGTGCCACCAGGGGCTCGGGTGAGCAGTTCTTC
TRBJ2-7,-,TRBV7-6,TRBD2,CASSSPGQGAAGVANEQYF,TGTGCCAGCAGCTCCCCCGGGCAGGGCGCCGCGGGAGTAGCCAACGAGCAGTACTTC
TRBJ2-3,-,TRBV6-4,-,CASSQQGDTDTQYF,TGTGCCAGCAGCCAGCAGGGAGACACAGATACGCAGTATTTT
TRBJ1-1,few,TRBV28,TRBD1,CASSPTPTGVAFF,TGTGCCAGCAGTCCGACTCCGACAGGGGTAGCTTTCTTT
TRBJ1-2,-,TRBV12-5,-,CASGSGGYTF,TGTGCTAGTGGTTCTGGGGGCTACACCTTC
TRBJ1-1,-,TRBV15,-,CATSTGMNTEAFF,TGTGCCACCAGCACAGGGATGAACACTGAAGCTTTCTTT
TRBJ2-1,-,TRBV10-3,TRBD1,CAISEGTGASYNEQFF,TGTGCCATCAGTGAGGGAACAGGGGCCTCCTACAATGAGCAGTTCTTC
TRBJ2-7,-,TRBV30,-,CAWSVSVYEQYF,TGTGCCTGGAGTGTAAGTGTCTACGAGCAGTACTTC
TRBJ2-7,-,TRBV7-3,-,CASSWGGTYEQYF,TGTGCCAGCAGCTGGGGCGGAACCTACGAGCAGTACTTC
TRBJ2-7,-,TRBV5-6,-,CASSLAPDLGSYEQYF,TGTGCCAGCAGCTTGGCCCCGGACTTGGGCTCCTACGAGCAGTACTTC
TRBJ1-6,-,TRBV19,TRBD1,CASGGRQGQPPLHF,TGTGCCAGTGGAGGTAGGCAGGGACAGCCACCCCTCCACTTT
TRBJ2-3,-,TRBV28,-,CASSLLVKDTQYF,TGTGCCAGCAGTTTATTAGTCAAAGATACGCAGTATTTT
TRBJ2-7,-,TRBV7-2,-,CASSLGSFKPYEQYF,TGTGCCAGCAGCTTAGGATCCTTTAAGCCCTACGAGCAGTACTTC
TRBJ1-2,-,TRBV29-1,-,CSVQGKNGYTF,TGCAGCGTCCAGGGGAAAAATGGCTACACCTTC
TRBJ2-7,-,TRBV6-1,TRBD1,CASRDQGAFYEQYF,TGTGCCAGCCGGGATCAGGGGGCATTCTACGAGCAGTACTTC
TRBJ2-7,-,TRBV19,TRBD2,CASTPTGTSDIEQYF,TGTGCCAGTACCCCAACCGGGACTAGCGATATCGAGCAGTACTTC
TRBJ1-1,-,TRBV19,-,CASSTTAGSPTEAFF,TGTGCCAGTAGTACCACCGCGGGTAGCCCAACTGAAGCTTTCTTT
TRBJ1-1,-,TRBV2,TRBD1,CASKNRGTYTEAFF,TGTGCCAGCAAGAACAGGGGTACGTACACTGAAGCTTTCTTT